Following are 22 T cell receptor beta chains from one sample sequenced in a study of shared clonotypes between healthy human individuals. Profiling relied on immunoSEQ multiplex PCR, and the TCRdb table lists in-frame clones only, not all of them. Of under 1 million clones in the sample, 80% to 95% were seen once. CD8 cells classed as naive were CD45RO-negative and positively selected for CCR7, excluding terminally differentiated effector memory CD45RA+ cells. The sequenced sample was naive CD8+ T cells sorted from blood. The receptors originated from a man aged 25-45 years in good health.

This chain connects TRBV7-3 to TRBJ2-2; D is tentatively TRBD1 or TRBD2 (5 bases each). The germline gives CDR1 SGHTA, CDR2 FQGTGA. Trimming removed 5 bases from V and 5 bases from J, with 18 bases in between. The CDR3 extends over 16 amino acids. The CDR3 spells CASSRLRGDGTGELFF. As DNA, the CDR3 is TGTGCCAGCAGCCGATTGAGGGGCGATGGGACCGGGGAGCTGTTTTTT.

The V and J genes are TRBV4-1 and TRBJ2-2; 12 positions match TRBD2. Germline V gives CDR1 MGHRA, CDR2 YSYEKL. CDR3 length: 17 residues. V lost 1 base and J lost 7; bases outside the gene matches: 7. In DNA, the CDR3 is TGCGCCAGCAGCCAAGCCAGACTAGCGGGAGAGAACGGGGAGCTGTTTTTT. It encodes CASSQARLAGENGELFF.

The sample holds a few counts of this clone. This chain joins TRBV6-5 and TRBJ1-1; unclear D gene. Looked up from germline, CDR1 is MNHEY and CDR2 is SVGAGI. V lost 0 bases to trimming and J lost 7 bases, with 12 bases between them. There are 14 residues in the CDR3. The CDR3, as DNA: TGTGCCAGCAGTTACTCGACGCGAGGGAATGAAGCTTTCTTT. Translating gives CASSYSTRGNEAFF.

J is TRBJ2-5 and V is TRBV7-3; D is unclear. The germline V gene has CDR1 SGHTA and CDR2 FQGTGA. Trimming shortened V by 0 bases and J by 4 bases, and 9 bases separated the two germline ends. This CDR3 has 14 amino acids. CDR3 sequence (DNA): TGTGCCAGCAGCTTAACGCCCAGTCTAGAGACCCAGTACTTC. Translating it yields CASSLTPSLETQYF.

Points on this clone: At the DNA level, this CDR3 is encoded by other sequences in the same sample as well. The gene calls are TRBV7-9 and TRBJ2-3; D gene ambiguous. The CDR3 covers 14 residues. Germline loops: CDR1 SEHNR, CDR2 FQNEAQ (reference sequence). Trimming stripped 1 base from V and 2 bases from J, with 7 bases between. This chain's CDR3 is CASSLGQATDTQYF. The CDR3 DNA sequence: TGTGCCAGCAGCTTAGGGCAGGCCACAGATACGCAGTATTTT.

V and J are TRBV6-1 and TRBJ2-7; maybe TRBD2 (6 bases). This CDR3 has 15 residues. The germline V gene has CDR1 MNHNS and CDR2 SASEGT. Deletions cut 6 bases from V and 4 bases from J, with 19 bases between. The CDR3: CASRGEEVVGYEQYF. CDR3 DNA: TGTGCCAGCAGGGGGGAGGAGGTTGTGGGGTACGAGCAGTACTTC.

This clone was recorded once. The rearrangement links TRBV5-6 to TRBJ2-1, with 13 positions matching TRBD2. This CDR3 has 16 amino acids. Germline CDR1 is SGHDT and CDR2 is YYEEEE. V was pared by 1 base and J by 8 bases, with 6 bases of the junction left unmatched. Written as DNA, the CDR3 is TGTGCCAGCAGCTTGAATGGACTAGCGGGAGTGGATGAGCAGTTCTTC. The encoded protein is CASSLNGLAGVDEQFF.

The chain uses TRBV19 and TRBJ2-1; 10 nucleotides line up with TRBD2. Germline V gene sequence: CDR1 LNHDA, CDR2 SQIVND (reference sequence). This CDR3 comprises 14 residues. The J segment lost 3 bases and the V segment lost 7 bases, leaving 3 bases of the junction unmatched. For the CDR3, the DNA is TGTGCCAGTACTACTAGCGGGGTCTACAATGAGCAGTTCTTC. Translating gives CASTTSGVYNEQFF.

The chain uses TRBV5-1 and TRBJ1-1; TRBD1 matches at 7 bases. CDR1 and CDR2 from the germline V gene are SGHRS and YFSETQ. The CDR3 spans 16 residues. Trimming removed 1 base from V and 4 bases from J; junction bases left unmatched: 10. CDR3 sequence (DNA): TGCGCCAGCAGCTTGCCACAGGGGTCTGGGGCCACTGAAGCTTTCTTT. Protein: CASSLPQGSGATEAFF. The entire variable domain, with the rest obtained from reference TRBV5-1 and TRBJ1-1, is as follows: KAGVTQTPRYLIKTRGQQVTLSCSPISGHRSVSWYQQTPGQGLQFLFEYFSETQRNKGNFPGRFSGRQFSNSRSEMNVSTLELGDSALYLCASSLPQGSGATEAFFGQGTRLTVV.

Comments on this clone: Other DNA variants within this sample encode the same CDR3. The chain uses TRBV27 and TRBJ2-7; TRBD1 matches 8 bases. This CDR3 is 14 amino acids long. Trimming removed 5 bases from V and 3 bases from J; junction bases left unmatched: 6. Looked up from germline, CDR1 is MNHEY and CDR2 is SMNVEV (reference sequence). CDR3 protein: CASSPDTGGYEQYF. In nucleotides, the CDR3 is TGTGCCAGCAGTCCTGACACAGGGGGCTACGAGCAGTACTTC.

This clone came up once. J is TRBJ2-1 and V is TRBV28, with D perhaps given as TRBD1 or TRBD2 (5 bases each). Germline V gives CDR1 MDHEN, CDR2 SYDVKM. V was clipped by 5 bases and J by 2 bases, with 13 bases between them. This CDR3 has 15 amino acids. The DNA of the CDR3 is TGTGCCAGCAGTGGGACCGGGACCCCCTACAATGAGCAGTTCTTC. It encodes CASSGTGTPYNEQFF.

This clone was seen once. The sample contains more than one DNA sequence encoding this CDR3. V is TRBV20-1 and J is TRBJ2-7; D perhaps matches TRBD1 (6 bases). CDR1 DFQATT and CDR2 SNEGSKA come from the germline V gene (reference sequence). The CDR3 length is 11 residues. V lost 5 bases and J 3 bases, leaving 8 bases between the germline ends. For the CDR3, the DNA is TGCAGTGCTCTACAGGGCTACGAGCAGTACTTC. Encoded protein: CSALQGYEQYF.

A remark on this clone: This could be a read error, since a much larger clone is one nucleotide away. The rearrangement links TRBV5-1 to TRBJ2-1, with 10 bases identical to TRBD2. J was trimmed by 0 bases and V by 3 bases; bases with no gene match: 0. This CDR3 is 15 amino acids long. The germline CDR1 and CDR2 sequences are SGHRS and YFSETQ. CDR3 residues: CASSSSGSSYNEQFF. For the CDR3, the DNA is TGCGCCAGCAGCTCTAGCGGGAGCTCCTACAATGAGCAGTTCTTC.

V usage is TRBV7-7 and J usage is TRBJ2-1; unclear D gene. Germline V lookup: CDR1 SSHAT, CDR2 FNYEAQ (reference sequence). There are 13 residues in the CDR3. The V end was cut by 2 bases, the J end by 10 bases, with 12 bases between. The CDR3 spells CASSLSPGAEQFF. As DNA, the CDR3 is TGTGCCAGCAGCTTATCTCCCGGCGCGGAGCAGTTCTTC.

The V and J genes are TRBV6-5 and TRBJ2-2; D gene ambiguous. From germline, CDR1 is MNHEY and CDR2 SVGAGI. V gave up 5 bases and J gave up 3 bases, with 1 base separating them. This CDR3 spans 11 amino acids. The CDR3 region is CASSDTGELFF. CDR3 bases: TGTGCCAGCAGTGACACCGGGGAGCTGTTTTTT.

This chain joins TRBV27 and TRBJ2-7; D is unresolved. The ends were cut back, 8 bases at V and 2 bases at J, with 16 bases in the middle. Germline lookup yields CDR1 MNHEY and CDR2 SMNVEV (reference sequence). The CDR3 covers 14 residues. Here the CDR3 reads CASRKGVSTYEQYF. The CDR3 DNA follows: TGTGCCAGCCGAAAGGGTGTGTCAACCTACGAGCAGTACTTC.

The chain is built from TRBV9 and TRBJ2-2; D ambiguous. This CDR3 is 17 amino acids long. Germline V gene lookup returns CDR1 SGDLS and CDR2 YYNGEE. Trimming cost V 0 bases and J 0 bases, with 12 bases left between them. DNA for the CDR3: TGTGCCAGCAGCGTAGAGGGCCCCCTCGCGAACACCGGGGAGCTGTTTTTT. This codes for CASSVEGPLANTGELFF.

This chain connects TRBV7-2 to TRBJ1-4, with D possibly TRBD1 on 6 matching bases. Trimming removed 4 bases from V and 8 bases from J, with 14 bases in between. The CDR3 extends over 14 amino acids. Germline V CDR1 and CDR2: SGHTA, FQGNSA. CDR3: CASSSGVNWEKLFF. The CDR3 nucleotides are TGTGCCAGCAGCTCAGGGGTCAACTGGGAAAAACTGTTTTTT.

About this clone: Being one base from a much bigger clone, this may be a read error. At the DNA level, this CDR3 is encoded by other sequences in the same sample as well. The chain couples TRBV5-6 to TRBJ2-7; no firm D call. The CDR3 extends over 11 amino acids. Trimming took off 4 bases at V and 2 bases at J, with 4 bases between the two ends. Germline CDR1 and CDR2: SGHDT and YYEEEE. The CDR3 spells CASSLTYEQYF. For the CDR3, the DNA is TGTGCCAGCAGCCTAACCTACGAGCAGTACTTC.

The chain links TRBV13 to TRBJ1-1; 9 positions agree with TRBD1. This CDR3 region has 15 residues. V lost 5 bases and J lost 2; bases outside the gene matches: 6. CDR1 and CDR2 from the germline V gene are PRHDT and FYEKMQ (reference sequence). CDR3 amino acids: CASSTRDRANTEAFF. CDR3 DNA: TGTGCCAGCAGCACCCGGGACAGGGCAAACACTGAAGCTTTCTTT. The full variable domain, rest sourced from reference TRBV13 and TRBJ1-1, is AAGVIQSPRHLIKEKRETATLKCYPIPRHDTVYWYQQGPGQDPQFLISFYEKMQSDKGSIPDRFSAQQFSDYHSELNMSSLELGDSALYFCASSTRDRANTEAFFGQGTRLTVV.

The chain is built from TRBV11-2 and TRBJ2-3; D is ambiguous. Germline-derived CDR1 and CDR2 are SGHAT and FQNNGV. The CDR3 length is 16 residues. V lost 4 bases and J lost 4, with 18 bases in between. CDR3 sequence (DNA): TGTGCCAGCAGCTCCGTACTGGCGGAGCAGTCAGATACGCAGTATTTT. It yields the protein CASSSVLAEQSDTQYF. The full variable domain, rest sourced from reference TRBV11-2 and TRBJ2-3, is EAGVAQSPRYKIIEKRQSVAFWCNPISGHATLYWYQQILGQGPKLLIQFQNNGVVDDSQLPKDRFSAERLKGVDSTLKIQPAKLEDSAVYLCASSSVLAEQSDTQYFGPGTRLTVL.

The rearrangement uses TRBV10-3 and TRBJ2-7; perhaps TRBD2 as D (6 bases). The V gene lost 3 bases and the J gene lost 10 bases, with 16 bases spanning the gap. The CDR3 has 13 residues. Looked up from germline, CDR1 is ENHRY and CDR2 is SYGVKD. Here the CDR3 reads CAISEGTSLGQYF. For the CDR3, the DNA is TGTGCCATCAGTGAAGGGACTTCCCTTGGACAGTACTTC.